The 21 T cell receptor beta chains below come from one sample, sequenced in a study of Graves' ophthalmopathy and Graves' hyperthyroidism. Transcripts of RNA were the source for amplifying TCR beta CDR3 regions. First-round RT-PCR with HTBI primers preceded a second-round multiplex PCR. TCRdb reprocessed the multiplex PCR reads with MiXCR, giving one entry per CDR3 protein. The table records 650,000 to 900,000 distinct CDR3 sequences, approximately 40% of them present only once. Sequencing used peripheral blood. These receptors all come from an adult man with Graves' ophthalmopathy.

Note on this clonotype: A much larger clone sits a single nucleotide away, making a read error possible. This rearrangement joins TRBV7-7 to TRBJ2-1; D not certain. There are 13 residues in the CDR3. Germline CDR1 and CDR2: SSHAT and FNYEAQ (reference sequence). CDR3 sequence reads: CASSFGSNNERFF. DNA for the CDR3: TGTGCCAGCAGCTTTGGTAGCAACAATGAGCGGTTCTTC.

This clonotype was seen a single time. The gene calls are TRBV15 and TRBJ1-2; D may be TRBD1 (6 bases). Per the germline V gene, CDR1 is LNHNV and CDR2 is YYDKDF (reference sequence). Trimming shortened V by 3 bases and J by 2 bases, and 13 bases separated the two germline ends. The CDR3 totals 15 residues. The CDR3 region is CATSRRTAVNYGYTF. DNA for the CDR3: TGTGCCACCAGCAGGAGGACAGCTGTCAACTATGGCTACACCTTC.

The chain uses TRBV29-1 and TRBJ1-3, with D unclear. Looked up from germline, CDR1 is SQVTM and CDR2 is ANQGSEA. CDR3 length equals 12 residues. V lost 8 bases and J lost 0, with 8 bases in between. The CDR3 sequence is CSPRSSGNTIYF. DNA for the CDR3: TGCAGCCCAAGGAGCTCTGGAAACACCATATATTTT. The whole variable domain, filled in from reference TRBV29-1 and TRBJ1-3, reads SAVISQKPSRDICQRGTSLTIQCQVDSQVTMMFWYRQQPGQSLTLIATANQGSEATYESGFVIDKFPISRPNLTFSTLTVSNMSPEDSSIYLCSPRSSGNTIYFGEGSWLTVV.

The gene calls are TRBV10-3 and TRBJ2-5, with 10 nucleotides matching TRBD2. The germline gives CDR1 ENHRY, CDR2 SYGVKD. After removal of 8 bases from V and 4 bases from J, the junction contained 4 bases not matched to a gene. The CDR3 has 13 amino acids. The CDR3 sequence is CAISGTSAETQYF. CDR3 DNA sequence: TGTGCCATCTCTGGGACTAGCGCAGAGACCCAGTACTTC.

This clonotype was observed a handful of times. Written as DNA, the CDR3 is TGTGCCAGCAGCAATTGGGTGAAACGGGCCCAGCATTTT. This gives the protein CASSNWVKRAQHF. The chain recombines TRBV7-9 with TRBJ1-5; no reliable D call. Germline V CDR1 and CDR2: SEHNR, FQNEAQ (reference sequence). The ends were cut back, 5 bases at V and 11 bases at J, with 16 bases in the middle. The CDR3 totals 13 residues.

This clonotype was recorded once. The V and J genes are TRBV2 and TRBJ2-7; 8 bases match TRBD2. J lost 7 bases, V lost 5 bases, and 7 bases had no gene match. CDR1 and CDR2 from the germline V gene are SNHLY and FYNNEI. This CDR3 spans 13 amino acids. The CDR3 region has the DNA TGTGCCAGCAGTCGGGGGGGCGCGGGAGAGCAGTACTTC. Encoded protein: CASSRGGAGEQYF.

The rearrangement links TRBV2 to TRBJ2-7, with D unclear. Trimming pared 2 bases from V and 2 bases from J, leaving 7 bases between. Germline-derived CDR1 and CDR2 are SNHLY and FYNNEI. This CDR3 has 13 residues. CDR3 nucleotides: TGTGCCAGCAGTGAATCGGATGCCTACGAGCAGTACTTC. This sequence encodes CASSESDAYEQYF.

A few counts support this clonotype. The rearrangement links TRBV19 to TRBJ2-7; D unresolved. This CDR3 is built from 14 residues. Germline V gene sequence: CDR1 LNHDA, CDR2 SQIVND (reference sequence). V gave up 7 bases and J gave up 6 bases, with 19 bases separating them. The CDR3 protein is CASNLRRDSGEQYF. CDR3 bases: TGTGCCAGTAACTTGCGGCGTGATTCCGGCGAGCAGTACTTC.

This chain links TRBV11-2 with TRBJ1-2, with D possibly TRBD1 on 5 matching bases. The CDR3 loop spans 15 amino acids. The V end lost 9 bases, the J end lost 4 bases, and 21 bases lay between the germline ends. The germline gives CDR1 SGHAT, CDR2 FQNNGV. The CDR3 reads CASQGTTSGSYGYTF. CDR3 nucleotides: TGTGCCAGTCAAGGGACCACTAGCGGGAGCTATGGCTACACCTTC.

There are many counts of this clonotype. The rearrangement uses TRBV7-9 and TRBJ2-6; no reliable D call. Trimming took off 9 bases at V and 0 bases at J, with 6 bases between the two ends. Germline-derived CDR1 and CDR2 are SEHNR and FQNEAQ (reference sequence). This CDR3 has 13 residues. Written as DNA, the CDR3 is TGTGCCAGTGTCAGCTCTGGGGCCAACGTCCTGACTTTC. Translating gives CASVSSGANVLTF.

This clonotype was seen more than once but under ten times. V gene TRBV2 combines with J gene TRBJ1-1; D uncertain. Germline V gene sequence: CDR1 SNHLY, CDR2 FYNNEI. V shed 5 bases and J shed 4 bases, with 11 bases lying between them. There are 13 residues in the CDR3. The CDR3, as DNA: TGTGCCAGCAGTTTAGAGCCTAGCACTGAAGCTTTCTTT. It is translated as CASSLEPSTEAFF. The variable domain in full, with the rest retrieved from reference TRBV2 and TRBJ1-1, is EPEVTQTPSHQVTQMGQEVILRCVPISNHLYFYWYRQILGQKVEFLVSFYNNEISEKSEIFDDQFSVERPDGSNFTLKIRSTKLEDSAMYFCASSLEPSTEAFFGQGTRLTVV.

Only a few counts were recorded for this clonotype. A read error is possible here, since a much larger clone lies one base away. The chain combines TRBV3-1 with TRBJ1-6, with D possibly being TRBD1 (5 bases). Trimming pared 6 bases from V and 5 bases from J, leaving 8 bases between. The CDR3 covers 13 residues. Per the germline V gene, CDR1 is LGHDT and CDR2 is YNNKEL (reference sequence). CDR3 in DNA: TGTGCCAGCAGTCAGGGACATAATTCACCCCTCCACTTT. It specifies CASSQGHNSPLHF.

As regards this clonotype: It may be a read error: a sequence one base away is much more abundant. This chain connects TRBV15 to TRBJ2-5; D remains ambiguous. This CDR3 has 13 amino acids. Germline CDR1 and CDR2: LNHNV and YYDKDF (reference sequence). The V end was cut by 1 base, the J end by 1 base, with 4 bases between. CDR3: CATSRGGQETQYF. For the CDR3, the DNA is TGTGCCACCAGCAGAGGGGGCCAAGAGACCCAGTACTTC.

This rearrangement joins TRBV2 to TRBJ2-7; D is perhaps TRBD1 (6 bases). CDR3 length equals 13 residues. V shed 9 bases and J shed 5 bases, with 17 bases lying between them. Germline CDR1 SNHLY, CDR2 FYNNEI. The DNA for the CDR3 is TGTGCCAGGAACAGGGTACGCGTTGACGAGCAGTACTTC. Translating gives CARNRVRVDEQYF.

This clonotype was found a few times. The chain carries TRBV20-1 and TRBJ2-7; D is uncertain. The germline V gene encodes CDR1 DFQATT and CDR2 SNEGSKA (reference sequence). With 6 bases removed from V and 4 bases from J, the gap between germline ends came to 22 bases. The CDR3 contains 15 residues. The CDR3 spells CSAPRPEAAQYEQYF. The CDR3 DNA is TGCAGTGCCCCACGTCCGGAAGCAGCCCAATACGAGCAGTACTTC.

This clonotype was observed a handful of times. The chain carries TRBV7-8 and TRBJ2-7; D is perhaps TRBD2 (6 bases). Germline CDR1 SGHVS, CDR2 FQNEAQ. Trimming stripped 2 bases from V and 2 bases from J, with 13 bases between. This CDR3 is built from 15 residues. Written as DNA, the CDR3 is TGTGCCAGCAGCTTAAATGCGGGGATTACCTACGAGCAGTACTTC. This codes for CASSLNAGITYEQYF.

Notes on this clonotype: At one boundary the junction diverges from the germline segment, which might be a read error. This chain joins TRBV29-1 and TRBJ2-3, with a tentative D call TRBD2 (6 bases). Germline CDR1 reads SQVTM; CDR2 reads ANQGSEA. The CDR3 consists of 13 residues. CDR3 DNA sequence: TGCAGCGTTGTGGGGGAGGCGGGGAATACGCGGTATTTT. Residues: CSVVGEAGNTRYF.

This clonotype has at least ten counts. The chain combines TRBV29-1 with TRBJ1-2; D perhaps matches TRBD1 (6 bases). The length of the CDR3 is 12 residues. V gave up 4 bases and J gave up 4 bases, with 10 bases separating them. Germline V gene sequence: CDR1 SQVTM, CDR2 ANQGSEA. CDR3 residues: CSVGGHLYGYTF. DNA of the CDR3: TGCAGCGTTGGGGGGCACCTCTATGGCTACACCTTC.

This clonotype has only a few counts. The rearrangement uses TRBV20-1 and TRBJ2-7, with 7 nucleotides matching TRBD1. CDR3 length: 14 residues. V was clipped by 6 bases and J by 4 bases; unmatched bases: 12. CDR1 is DFQATT, CDR2 SNEGSKA, per germline (reference sequence). CDR3 sequence: CSAAGDRVEYEQYF. DNA of the CDR3: TGCAGTGCCGCAGGAGACAGGGTGGAGTACGAGCAGTACTTC.

The chain employs TRBV15 and TRBJ2-2, with unresolved D. The germline V and J ends were trimmed by 3 bases and 4 bases, with 18 bases remaining between them. From germline, CDR1 is LNHNV and CDR2 YYDKDF (reference sequence). The length of the CDR3 is 17 residues. The CDR3 spells CATSSARDQESTGELFF. CDR3 bases: TGTGCCACCAGCAGTGCTAGAGACCAGGAGAGCACCGGGGAGCTGTTTTTT.

In its sample, this clonotype was seen many times. J is TRBJ1-1 and V is TRBV12-3 or TRBV12-4, with a possible D match to TRBD1 (5 bases). The V gene lost 0 bases and the J gene lost 6 bases, with 8 bases spanning the gap. This CDR3 has 13 amino acids. The CDR3 reads CASSLAPGAEAFF. Here the CDR3 DNA reads TGTGCCAGCAGTTTAGCCCCGGGGGCTGAAGCTTTCTTT.